This is a list of T cell receptor beta chains from one sample in a study of T cell responses to AZD1222 COVID-19 vaccine. Produced via immunoSEQ multiplex PCR; TCRdb's table is partial and in-frame only. The sample lists 100,000 to 150,000 clones, over 90% seen once, with approximately 5.4% in the top ten. The sample here was peripheral blood, taken on day 0 of AZD1222 vaccination. These receptors all stem from an adult in good health. The CDR3 runs from the conserved cysteine through the conserved F or W. D genes are given only for firm matches. Only part of the rows carry a size: once, few, many, or a class if the clone is expanded.

CDR3nt | CDR3aa | d_gene | j_gene | len | abundance | v_gene
TGTGCCTGGAGTAGGAGTCTGGGGGAAAAACTGTTTTTT | CAWSRSLGEKLFF | NA | TRBJ1-4 | 13 | NA | TRBV30
TGTGCCTGGATCAGTCCAGAAGGATATTCACCCCTCCACTTT | CAWISPEGYSPLHF | NA | TRBJ1-6 | 14 | once | TRBV30
TGCGCCAGCAGCGAAACCAACCTATATGGAAAACTGTTTTTT | CASSETNLYGKLFF | NA | TRBJ1-4 | 14 | once | TRBV5-1
TGTGCCAGCAGTGTAGGGTCGAACACTGAAGCTTTCTTT | CASSVGSNTEAFF | NA | TRBJ1-1 | 13 | NA | TRBV25-1
TGTGCCACCCGATCGGTGGGGCCGGATTCACCCCTCCACTTT | CATRSVGPDSPLHF | NA | TRBJ1-6 | 14 | NA | TRBV27
TGTGCCAGCAGCTCCCCGCCCCGGGCGGGGCAAACCTACGAGCAGTACTTC | CASSSPPRAGQTYEQYF | NA | TRBJ2-7 | 17 | NA | TRBV9
TGTGCCAGCAGCACAGGGACAGGATCCTCTCAAGAGACCCAGTACTTC | CASSTGTGSSQETQYF | TRBD1 | TRBJ2-5 | 16 | NA | TRBV9
TGTGCCAGCAGGGGACCGGGACAGGCAAGTTCGGGGGAGCAGTACTTC | CASRGPGQASSGEQYF | TRBD1 | TRBJ2-7 | 16 | NA | TRBV2
TGTGCCAGCAGCTTAGATCCCACTAGTTATGAGCAGTTCTTC | CASSLDPTSYEQFF | NA | TRBJ2-1 | 14 | NA | TRBV11-3
TGTGCCAGCAGCGTAAGCACAGCAAGGGGGGAGACCCAGTACTTC | CASSVSTARGETQYF | NA | TRBJ2-5 | 15 | NA | TRBV9
TGTGCCAGCTCACCACCGGTGGGGAGGCGGAACTATGGCTACACCTTC | CASSPPVGRRNYGYTF | NA | TRBJ1-2 | 16 | NA | TRBV18
TGCGCCAGCAGCTGGGTTGGTCTAGCGGCTAACAATGAGCAGTTCTTC | CASSWVGLAANNEQFF | TRBD2 | TRBJ2-1 | 16 | once | TRBV5-1
TGTGCCAGCAGCTTAGCGCTTGCGGCGAGAGATGGCTACACCTTC | CASSLALAARDGYTF | NA | TRBJ1-2 | 15 | NA | TRBV7-2
TGTGCCAGCAGCTTGGAGCTAGCGGGGGCCTTTTTCACAGATACGCAGTATTTT | CASSLELAGAFFTDTQYF | TRBD2 | TRBJ2-3 | 18 | NA | TRBV5-5
TGTGCCAGCAGCGAGGGGGATCCCGGAAACACCATATATTTT | CASSEGDPGNTIYF | NA | TRBJ1-3 | 14 | NA | TRBV9
TGTGCCAGTAGTATAGGCGGTAATGAGCAGTTCTTC | CASSIGGNEQFF | NA | TRBJ2-1 | 12 | NA | TRBV19
TGTGCCAGCAGCACTACGACAGGGGATCAGACCCAGTACTTC | CASSTTTGDQTQYF | TRBD1 | TRBJ2-5 | 14 | NA | TRBV7-2
TGCGCCAGCAGCTTGGCCCAGGGTCATCAGCAGGACGAGCAGTACTTC | CASSLAQGHQQDEQYF | NA | TRBJ2-7 | 16 | NA | TRBV5-1
TGTGCCAGCAGCCTAGCGGGGTCCTACAATGAGCAGTTCTTC | CASSLAGSYNEQFF | TRBD2 | TRBJ2-1 | 14 | NA | TRBV9
TGTGCCAGCAGCACACTAGCGGCCCAAGAGACCCAGTACTTC | CASSTLAAQETQYF | TRBD2 | TRBJ2-5 | 14 | NA | TRBV5-4
TGTGCCAGCAGCTTAGCGCCCGGGTCTGGTGAGCAGTTCTTC | CASSLAPGSGEQFF | NA | TRBJ2-1 | 14 | NA | TRBV7-2
TGTGCCACCAGTGGGACCCTCGGTGGCTACACCTTC | CATSGTLGGYTF | NA | TRBJ1-2 | 12 | NA | TRBV24-1
TGTGCTATCAGTGAGAACGCCAATGAAAAACTGTTTTTT | CAISENANEKLFF | NA | TRBJ1-4 | 13 | NA | TRBV19
TGTGCCAGCAGTTTTGGGGGCACAGATACGCAGTATTTT | CASSFGGTDTQYF | NA | TRBJ2-3 | 13 | NA | TRBV27
TGTGCCAGCAGTTTAGCGGGGGGGGTGGATACGCAGTATTTT | CASSLAGGVDTQYF | TRBD2 | TRBJ2-3 | 14 | NA | TRBV6-5
TGTGCCAGCAGCCAACCCGGATATGGCTACACCTTC | CASSQPGYGYTF | NA | TRBJ1-2 | 12 | NA | TRBV3-1/TRBV3-2
TGTGCCAGCAGCCTACGGACAGGACAAGAGACCCAGTACTTC | CASSLRTGQETQYF | TRBD1 | TRBJ2-5 | 14 | NA | TRBV5-4
TGTGCCAGCAGTTTAGGGGGGGCTCTAGACGAGCAGTACTTC | CASSLGGALDEQYF | NA | TRBJ2-7 | 14 | NA | TRBV27
TGTGCCAGCAGTTTCTCACAGGCCTACGAGCAGTACTTC | CASSFSQAYEQYF | NA | TRBJ2-7 | 13 | once | TRBV12-3/TRBV12-4
TGTGCCAGTAGTCGACCCGGGACAGGGAACTATGGCTACACCTTC | CASSRPGTGNYGYTF | TRBD1 | TRBJ1-2 | 15 | NA | TRBV19
TGTGCCAGCAGCGGCGGGACATTGGGTGACAATGAGCAGTTCTTC | CASSGGTLGDNEQFF | NA | TRBJ2-1 | 15 | NA | TRBV9
TGTGCCAGCAGCTTAAGTTTAAGGGACGAGCAGTACTTC | CASSLSLRDEQYF | NA | TRBJ2-7 | 13 | NA | TRBV5-4
TGCAGTGCTAGTGGAGGACAGAAGAAAGAGACCCAGTACTTC | CSASGGQKKETQYF | NA | TRBJ2-5 | 14 | NA | TRBV20-1
TGTGCCAGCAGTGAACGGGGTGCTGGCTACACCTTC | CASSERGAGYTF | NA | TRBJ1-2 | 12 | NA | TRBV6-1
TGTGCCAGCAGCGTAGACAGGGGGCGAACTGAAGCTTTCTTT | CASSVDRGRTEAFF | TRBD1 | TRBJ1-1 | 14 | NA | TRBV9
TGTGCCAGCAGTCTACGGACAGGGAGAGGGGCTGAAGCTTTCTTT | CASSLRTGRGAEAFF | TRBD1 | TRBJ1-1 | 15 | NA | TRBV27
TGTGCCAGCAGACAATCCCCCCCCGTCGAAGTCAGCTACGAGCAGTACTTC | CASRQSPPVEVSYEQYF | NA | TRBJ2-7 | 17 | NA | TRBV7-8
TGTGCCAGCAGTGTTACCTCAACAGGGGCTGCTGGCTACACCTTC | CASSVTSTGAAGYTF | TRBD1 | TRBJ1-2 | 15 | NA | TRBV2
TGTGCCATCAGTTCCCGCCCAGATATCGGGACAGGGGGTGGTAATGGCTACACCTTC | CAISSRPDIGTGGGNGYTF | TRBD1 | TRBJ1-2 | 19 | NA | TRBV10-3
TGTGCCAGCAGCCAAGAAAGGAACCGTGGCTACACCTTC | CASSQERNRGYTF | NA | TRBJ1-2 | 13 | NA | TRBV3-1/TRBV3-2
TGTGCCATCAGTGAGTCGCTGATGTCGGGGAGAGGGCCTAGCACAGATACGCAGTATTTT | CAISESLMSGRGPSTDTQYF | NA | TRBJ2-3 | 20 | NA | TRBV10-3
TGTGCCAGCAGCCGAGCCGGGACAGGACGTAACTATGGCTACACCTTC | CASSRAGTGRNYGYTF | TRBD1 | TRBJ1-2 | 16 | NA | TRBV14
TGTGCCTGGAGTTACGGGACAGGGAATCAGCCCCAGCATTTT | CAWSYGTGNQPQHF | TRBD1 | TRBJ1-5 | 14 | NA | TRBV30
TGTGCCAGTAGTTCCCCCGGGACTAGCGGGGGGCCGGAGACCCAGTACTTC | CASSSPGTSGGPETQYF | TRBD2 | TRBJ2-5 | 17 | NA | TRBV19
TGTGCCAGCATCGGGACCGCCACTAACTATGGCTACACCTTC | CASIGTATNYGYTF | NA | TRBJ1-2 | 14 | once | TRBV28
TGTGCCAGTCGTATATACCCGGGTCAGCTCAACACTGAAGCTTTCTTT | CASRIYPGQLNTEAFF | NA | TRBJ1-1 | 16 | NA | TRBV19
TGTGCCAGCGTCCGGGGGGGCCTAGTATCTGAGCAGTTCTTC | CASVRGGLVSEQFF | TRBD2 | TRBJ2-1 | 14 | NA | TRBV2
TGCGCCAGCAGCTTGGGACGTCTCAGCAGTGAGCAGTTCTTC | CASSLGRLSSEQFF | NA | TRBJ2-1 | 14 | NA | TRBV5-1